The following is a T cell receptor (beta chain) sequence with its context. Its cognate antigen has yet to be identified. Per-base quality was not reported, and no clone a single base away is much larger than it. The trim is 5 bases for V and 8 bases for J, with a gap of 9 bases between the germline ends. CDR1 and CDR2, per the germline V gene (reference sequence), are DFQATT and SNEGSKA. The CDR3 runs 10 residues from the cysteine to the phenylalanine. Only the CDR3 DNA stays, 30 bases, in frame from base 1. The roughly 39 donors, aged roughly 6 to 95 years, were systemically healthy Caucasian individuals from Russia. Each donor gave approximately 9.3 milliliters of peripheral blood, collected into EDTA-treated Vacutainer tubes. Ficoll-Paque density-gradient centrifugation was used to isolate PBMCs, with at least 6.5 million obtained per sample. Trizol reagent was used to extract total RNA from PBMCs, with at least 5 micrograms per sample. For every donor, flow cytometry on a PBMC aliquot measured the percentage of naive CD45RAhigh/CD27high T cells.

Library construction relied on 5' RACE. The data were produced on an Illumina HiSeq 2500. A second PCR of roughly 7 to 11 cycles was performed with a sample-barcoded 5' primer and a J-beta primer mix. Each TCR beta cDNA molecule received a unique molecular identifier from a template-switch 5' adaptor carrying 12 random nucleotides. Each sample yielded at least 2.5 million CDR3-containing paired-end reads. All of the RNA was converted into first-strand cDNA using the Mint cDNA synthesis kit, with a TRBC-specific oligonucleotide serving as the primer. Following uracil-DNA glycosylase treatment, a first 18-cycle PCR with universal primers M1SS and BC2_uni_R was performed on all cDNA. The study's own analysis went as follows. For normalization, 1 million high-quality reads were randomly selected from each sample, with every read carrying a distinct molecular identifier. Instead of being binned into consensus sequences, reads with shared molecular identifiers were discarded. MiTCR, with a Q25 quality threshold and the strictest error-elimination algorithm, was used for CDR3 identification, clonotype clustering and error correction. Lower-bound total TCR beta diversity was estimated with a nonparametric unseen species model using Euler transformation. Through fastp at Q25 and MiXCR, TCRdb rebuilt clones from the public reads, retaining in-frame beta chains. When rows share a CDR3 protein, they turn into one entry using the most common DNA and genes. The V and J calls come from TCRdb's annotation, not from the publication. The sample table lists 700,000 or so distinct CDR3 sequences, 22% of them with a count of one. Clones ranked in the top ten supply 22% of the sample.

The sample originates from a study of blood T cells in healthy people across ages (dated by TCRdb to the mid-2010s). For context, the study as a whole: In model experiments, template switching captured roughly one uniquely barcoded TCR beta cDNA molecule for every two T cells. The study measured age-related changes in TCR beta repertoire diversity using deep sequencing normalized with unique cDNA molecular identifiers. The donors were split into four age groups: young (average roughly 15 years), middle-aged (39), aged (about 56) and long-lived (roughly 77). To avoid experimental bias, donors of different ages were distributed randomly across sequencing lanes. Two additional independent replicas of 1 million unique cDNA reads from the same blood draw were analyzed for two donors (one aged 18 to 30 and one aged 80 or older).

Results the study describes overall, beyond this receptor: Observed TCR beta diversity per million T cells fell roughly linearly with age, and a significant reduction was already apparent by age about 43. Compared with the aged group, the long-lived group had more naive CD4+ T cells, fewer expanded clones and increased TCR diversity, suggesting age selection. There was a strong correlation between observed TCR beta diversity and the percentage of naive T cells measured by flow cytometry. Conclusive comparison of naive and antigen-experienced compartments was prevented by the profiling of bulk unsorted PBMCs. The CMV infection status of donors was not known, potentially confounding age-related changes in expanded clonotypes. Estimates of total diversity based on one million sequenced T cells were considered lower bounds and underestimates.

The sample taken for sequencing was blood. The receptor chain draws on TRBV20-1 and TRBJ1-2; no D segment can be confidently identified. This receptor was identified in a man aged 70 or older in good health. The nucleotides are TGCAGTGCTCTGGGAGCCGGCTACACCTTC. Its product reads: CSALGAGYTF.